This T cell receptor beta chain was profiled in a study of PD-1 blockade in classical Hodgkin lymphoma. Study outcomes and limitations: As was reported, newly diagnosed patients showed lower baseline TCR diversity than healthy donors did. Initiation of nivolumab under 1 year after ASCT led to exclusion of patients.

This clone was seen once. Antigen specificity is unknown. Germline-derived CDR1 and CDR2 are SGDLS and YYNGEE. The CDR3 has 15 amino acids. V was pared by 0 bases and J by 6 bases, with 16 bases between. Measured with immunoSEQ multiplex PCR; TCRdb has only the in-frame clones, and not every one. The table lists about 20,000 clones, about 65% of them singletons. As for time point: cycle 4 day 1 (C4D1), after more than five weeks of nivolumab. Autologous stem cell transplantation was followed by relapse in every patient, and brentuximab vedotin exposure varied. The chain links TRBV9 to TRBJ2-7; a possible D gene is TRBD1 (6 bases). Source: peripheral blood mononuclear cells (PBMCs), taken before the fourth cycle of nivolumab. This clonotype originated in a human donor with classical Hodgkin lymphoma. The CDR3 coding sequence is TGTGCCAGCAGCGTAGCTGCCCCACCAGGGGCCGAGCAGTACTTC. This sequence encodes CASSVAAPPGAEQYF.